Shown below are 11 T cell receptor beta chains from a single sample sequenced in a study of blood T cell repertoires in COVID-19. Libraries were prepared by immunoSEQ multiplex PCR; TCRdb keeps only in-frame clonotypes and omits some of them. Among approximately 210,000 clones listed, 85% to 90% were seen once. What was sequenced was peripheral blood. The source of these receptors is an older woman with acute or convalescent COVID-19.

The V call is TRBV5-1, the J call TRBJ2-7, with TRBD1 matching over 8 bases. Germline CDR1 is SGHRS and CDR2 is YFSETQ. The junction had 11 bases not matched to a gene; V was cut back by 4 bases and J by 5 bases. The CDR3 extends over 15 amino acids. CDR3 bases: TGCGCCAGCAGCCCGGGACCCGGGACAGGTGACGAGCAGTACTTC. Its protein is CASSPGPGTGDEQYF. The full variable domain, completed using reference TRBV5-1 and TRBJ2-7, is KAGVTQTPRYLIKTRGQQVTLSCSPISGHRSVSWYQQTPGQGLQFLFEYFSETQRNKGNFPGRFSGRQFSNSRSEMNVSTLELGDSALYLCASSPGPGTGDEQYFGPGTRLTVT.

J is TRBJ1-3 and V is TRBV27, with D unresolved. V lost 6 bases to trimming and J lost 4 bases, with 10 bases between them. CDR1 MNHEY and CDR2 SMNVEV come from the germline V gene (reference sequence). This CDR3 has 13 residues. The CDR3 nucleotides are TGTGCCAGCAGGACGGCGGGGGGAAACACCATATATTTT. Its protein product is CASRTAGGNTIYF.

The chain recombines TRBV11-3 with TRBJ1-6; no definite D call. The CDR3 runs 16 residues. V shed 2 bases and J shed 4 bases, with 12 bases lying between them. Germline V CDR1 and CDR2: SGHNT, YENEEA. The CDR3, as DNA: TGTGCCAGCAGCTTAACGGCGGGCCGTTATAATTCACCCCTCCACTTT. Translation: CASSLTAGRYNSPLHF.

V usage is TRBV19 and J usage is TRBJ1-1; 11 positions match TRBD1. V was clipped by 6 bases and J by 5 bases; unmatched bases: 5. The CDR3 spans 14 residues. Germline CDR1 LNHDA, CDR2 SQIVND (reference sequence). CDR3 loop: CASRGQGARTEAFF. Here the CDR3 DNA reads TGTGCCAGTAGAGGACAGGGGGCAAGGACTGAAGCTTTCTTT.

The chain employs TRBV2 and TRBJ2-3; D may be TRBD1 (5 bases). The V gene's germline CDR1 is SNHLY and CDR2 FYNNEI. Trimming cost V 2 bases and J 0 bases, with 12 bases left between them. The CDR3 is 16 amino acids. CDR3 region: CASSERTSPSTDTQYF. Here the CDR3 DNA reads TGTGCCAGCAGTGAAAGGACAAGTCCTAGCACAGATACGCAGTATTTT.

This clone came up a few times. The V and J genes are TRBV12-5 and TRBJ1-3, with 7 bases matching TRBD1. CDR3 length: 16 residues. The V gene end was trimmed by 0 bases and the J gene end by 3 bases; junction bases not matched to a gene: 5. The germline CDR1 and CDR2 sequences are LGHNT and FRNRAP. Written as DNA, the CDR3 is TGTGCTAGTGGTTTGGTATCACAGGGGTATGGAAACACCATATATTTT. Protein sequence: CASGLVSQGYGNTIYF.

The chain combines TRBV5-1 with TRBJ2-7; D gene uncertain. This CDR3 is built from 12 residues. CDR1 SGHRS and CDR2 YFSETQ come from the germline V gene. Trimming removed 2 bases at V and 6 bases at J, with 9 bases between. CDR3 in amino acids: CASSFFEREQYF. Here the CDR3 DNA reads TGCGCCAGCAGCTTTTTCGAGCGCGAGCAGTACTTC.

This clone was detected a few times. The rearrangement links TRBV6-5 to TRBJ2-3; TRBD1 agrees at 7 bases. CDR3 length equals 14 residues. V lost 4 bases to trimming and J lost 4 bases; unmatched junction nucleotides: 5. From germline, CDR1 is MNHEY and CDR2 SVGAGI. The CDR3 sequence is CASSLTGAADTQYF. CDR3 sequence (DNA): TGTGCCAGCAGTTTAACAGGGGCCGCAGATACGCAGTATTTT.

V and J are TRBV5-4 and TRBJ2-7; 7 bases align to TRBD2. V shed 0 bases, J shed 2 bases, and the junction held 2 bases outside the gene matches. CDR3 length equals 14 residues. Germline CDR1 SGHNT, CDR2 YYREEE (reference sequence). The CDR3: CASSLGGRPYEQYF. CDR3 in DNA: TGTGCCAGCAGCTTGGGCGGGAGACCCTACGAGCAGTACTTC.

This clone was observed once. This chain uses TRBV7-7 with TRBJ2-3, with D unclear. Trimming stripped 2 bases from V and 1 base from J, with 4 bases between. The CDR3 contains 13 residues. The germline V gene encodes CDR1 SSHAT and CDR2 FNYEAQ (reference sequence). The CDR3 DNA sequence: TGTGCCAGCAGCTTACATCGCACAGATACGCAGTATTTT. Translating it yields CASSLHRTDTQYF. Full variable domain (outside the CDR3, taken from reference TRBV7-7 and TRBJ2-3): GAGVSQSPRYKVTKRGQDVTLRCDPISSHATLYWYQQALGQGPEFLTYFNYEAQPDKSGLPSDRFSAERPEGSISTLTIQRTEQRDSAMYRCASSLHRTDTQYFGPGTRLTVL.

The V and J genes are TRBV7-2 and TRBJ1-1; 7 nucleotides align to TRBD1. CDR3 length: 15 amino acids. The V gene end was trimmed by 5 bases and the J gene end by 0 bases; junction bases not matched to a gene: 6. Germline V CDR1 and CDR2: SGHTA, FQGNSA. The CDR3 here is CASSLRGQLNTEAFF. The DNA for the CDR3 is TGTGCCAGCAGCCTGCGGGGACAGCTGAACACTGAAGCTTTCTTT.